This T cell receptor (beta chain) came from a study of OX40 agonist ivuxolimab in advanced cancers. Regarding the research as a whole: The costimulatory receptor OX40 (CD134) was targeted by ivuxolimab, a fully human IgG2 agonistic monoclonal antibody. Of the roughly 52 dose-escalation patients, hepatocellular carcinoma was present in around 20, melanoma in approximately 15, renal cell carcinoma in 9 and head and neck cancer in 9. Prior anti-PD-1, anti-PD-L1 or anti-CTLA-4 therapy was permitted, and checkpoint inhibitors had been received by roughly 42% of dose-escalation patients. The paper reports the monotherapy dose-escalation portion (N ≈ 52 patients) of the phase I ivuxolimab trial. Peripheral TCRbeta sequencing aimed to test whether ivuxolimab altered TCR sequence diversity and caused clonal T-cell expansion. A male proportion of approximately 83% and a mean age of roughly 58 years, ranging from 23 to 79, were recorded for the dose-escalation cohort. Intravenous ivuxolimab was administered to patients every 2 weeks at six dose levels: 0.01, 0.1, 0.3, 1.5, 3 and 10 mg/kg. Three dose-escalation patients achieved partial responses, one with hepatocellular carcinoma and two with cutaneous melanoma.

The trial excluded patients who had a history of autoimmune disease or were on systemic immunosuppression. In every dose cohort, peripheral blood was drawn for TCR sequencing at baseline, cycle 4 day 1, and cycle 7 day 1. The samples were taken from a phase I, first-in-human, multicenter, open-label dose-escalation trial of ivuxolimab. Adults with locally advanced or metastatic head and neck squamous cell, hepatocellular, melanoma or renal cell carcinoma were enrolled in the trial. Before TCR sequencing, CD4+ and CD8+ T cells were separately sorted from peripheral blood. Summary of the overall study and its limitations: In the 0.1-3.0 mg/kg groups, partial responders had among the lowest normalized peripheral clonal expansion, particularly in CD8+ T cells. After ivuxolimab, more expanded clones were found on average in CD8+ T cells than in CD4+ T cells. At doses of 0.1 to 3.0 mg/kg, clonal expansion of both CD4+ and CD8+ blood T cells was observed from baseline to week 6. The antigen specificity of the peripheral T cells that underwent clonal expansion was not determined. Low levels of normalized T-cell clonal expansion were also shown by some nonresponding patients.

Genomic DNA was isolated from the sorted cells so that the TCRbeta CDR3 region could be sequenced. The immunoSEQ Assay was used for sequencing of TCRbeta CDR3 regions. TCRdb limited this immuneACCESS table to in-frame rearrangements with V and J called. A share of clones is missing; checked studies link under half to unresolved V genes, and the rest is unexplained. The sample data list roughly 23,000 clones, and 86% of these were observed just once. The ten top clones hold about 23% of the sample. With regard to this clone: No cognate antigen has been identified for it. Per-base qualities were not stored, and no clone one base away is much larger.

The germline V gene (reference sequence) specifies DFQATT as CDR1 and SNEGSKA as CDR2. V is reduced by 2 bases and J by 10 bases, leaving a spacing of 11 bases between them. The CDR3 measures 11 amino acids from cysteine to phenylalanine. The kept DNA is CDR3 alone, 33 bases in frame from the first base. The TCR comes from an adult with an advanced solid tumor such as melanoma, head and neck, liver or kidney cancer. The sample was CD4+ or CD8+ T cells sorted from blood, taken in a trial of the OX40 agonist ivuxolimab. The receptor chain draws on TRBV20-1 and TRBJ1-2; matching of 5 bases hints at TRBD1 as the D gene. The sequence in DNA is TGCAGTGCTAGAACGGGACGCGACTACACCTTC. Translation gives CSARTGRDYTF.